The rows below give T cell receptor beta chains drawn from one sample of a study of blood T cell repertoires in COVID-19. Sequencing was performed with immunoSEQ multiplex PCR; in TCRdb, only in-frame clones are kept and a portion is missing. The sample carries some 130,000 clones, roughly 90% recorded once. Sequencing input: peripheral blood. These receptors originate from a man between 60 and 75 years old with active or convalescent COVID-19. Each CDR3 is given with its conserved first and last residue. Fields, in order: J gene, clone size, V gene, D gene, CDR3 DNA, CDR3 protein. D genes are given only for firm matches. Rows give clone size only sometimes, using once, few, many, or a class for an expanded clone.

TRBJ1-3	NA	TRBV28	NA	TGTGCCAGCAGTCTGGGGGGGCTAAGGACTGGAAACACCATATATTTT	CASSLGGLRTGNTIYF
TRBJ2-7	NA	TRBV29-1	TRBD1	TGCAGCGTTGTGGCGACAGGGGGGCTCGAGCAGTACTTC	CSVVATGGLEQYF
TRBJ2-5	NA	TRBV6-1	TRBD2	TGTGCCAGCAGTGAACCGGGGGGGGGACCTGGGGAGACCCAGTACTTC	CASSEPGGGPGETQYF
TRBJ1-4	NA	TRBV24-1	NA	TGTGCCACCAGCGCGGCCAGAGATGAAAAACTGTTTTTT	CATSAARDEKLFF
TRBJ1-5	NA	TRBV19	NA	TGTGCCAGCTCACTAACAAGGAATAGCAATCAGCCCCAGCATTTT	CASSLTRNSNQPQHF
TRBJ2-1	NA	TRBV6-5	TRBD1	TGTGCCAGCAGTTACGGACAGGGGGGGACCAATGAGCAGTTCTTC	CASSYGQGGTNEQFF
TRBJ2-7	NA	TRBV13	NA	TGTGCCAGCAGCTCAAACCGGGCTAGCAGCGAGCAGTACTTC	CASSSNRASSEQYF
TRBJ1-1	once	TRBV6-2/TRBV6-3	NA	TGTGCCAGCAGCGCACAGGGTAACACTGAAGCTTTCTTT	CASSAQGNTEAFF
TRBJ1-5	NA	TRBV19	TRBD1	TGTGCCTCAATGGAGAACGGGGGACAGGGGTATCAGCCCCAGCATTTT	CASMENGGQGYQPQHF
TRBJ2-4	once	TRBV5-8	TRBD1	TGTGCCAGCAGCCCGGGGCTGGGACAGGGGGCCAAAAACATTCAGTACTTC	CASSPGLGQGAKNIQYF
TRBJ1-1	many	TRBV5-4	NA	TGTGCCAGCAGCTCATGGGCCGCGAACACTGAAGCTTTCTTT	CASSSWAANTEAFF
TRBJ2-2	NA	TRBV2	TRBD1	TGTGCCAGCGGGGGGACAGGGAGGGGCACCGGGGAGCTGTTTTTT	CASGGTGRGTGELFF
TRBJ2-1	NA	TRBV29-1	TRBD2	TGCAGCGTTGCCACTAGCGGGAGAAACGATGAGCAGTTCTTC	CSVATSGRNDEQFF
TRBJ1-1	NA	TRBV30	NA	TGTGCCTGGAAGCAGGGGAACACTGAAGCTTTCTTT	CAWKQGNTEAFF
TRBJ2-1	few	TRBV28	TRBD2	TGTGCCAGCAGTTTATTGCGGGGGGGCCTCTACAATGAGCAGTTCTTC	CASSLLRGGLYNEQFF
TRBJ2-3	once	TRBV28	TRBD2	TGTGCCAGCAGTGTACTAGCGGCCAGCACAGATACGCAGTATTTT	CASSVLAASTDTQYF
TRBJ1-2	NA	TRBV7-9	NA	TGTGCCAGCAGCTTATTCGTAGGGCAGGGCTGGTATGGCTACACCTTC	CASSLFVGQGWYGYTF
TRBJ2-2	few	TRBV6-2/TRBV6-3	NA	TGTGCCAGCAGTTACCGGCAGGGCTCCGGGGAGCTGTTTTTT	CASSYRQGSGELFF
TRBJ2-5	NA	TRBV19	NA	TGTGCCAGTAGTATCTCGAGGAATCAAGAGACCCAGTACTTC	CASSISRNQETQYF
TRBJ1-1	once	TRBV6-4	NA	TGTGCCAGCAGTCCGGAGATGAACACTGAAGCTTTCTTT	CASSPEMNTEAFF
TRBJ1-4	once	TRBV5-1	NA	TGCGCCAGCACCCTACAGGGTAGGGGCTCGGCAACTAATGAAAAACTGTTTTTT	CASTLQGRGSATNEKLFF
TRBJ2-2	many	TRBV24-1	NA	TGTGCCACCGGAAGAGGGCAGGCACCCGGGGAGCTGTTTTTT	CATGRGQAPGELFF
TRBJ2-1	NA	TRBV11-2	TRBD1	TGTGCCAGCAGCCGCGGGACAGGGGGCTCTATTGAGCAGTTCTTC	CASSRGTGGSIEQFF
TRBJ1-2	NA	TRBV6-6	NA	TGTGCCAGCAGTTACTCAGCGGGGCAAGGCTACACCTTC	CASSYSAGQGYTF
TRBJ2-3	NA	TRBV18	TRBD2	TGTGCCAGCTCACCACCACTAGCGGGAGTAGCAGATACGCAGTATTTT	CASSPPLAGVADTQYF
TRBJ1-5	NA	TRBV12-5	NA	TGTGCTAGTGGGGAAGACAGTTGGCCCCAGCATTTT	CASGEDSWPQHF
TRBJ2-5	NA	TRBV18	TRBD2	TGTGCCAGCTCGGGGAGCGGGGGACTACAAGAGACCCAGTACTTC	CASSGSGGLQETQYF
TRBJ2-7	NA	TRBV28	TRBD2	TGTGCCAGCAGTTTGAGACTAGCGGGGGGGCCCGAGCAGTACTTC	CASSLRLAGGPEQYF
TRBJ2-3	NA	TRBV2	TRBD1	TGTGCCAGCAGTCCGGGACAGGCCACAGATACGCAGTATTTT	CASSPGQATDTQYF
TRBJ1-5	NA	TRBV6-5	NA	TGTGCCAGCAGTTACCGCGAGGGAAGCAATCAGCCCCAGCATTTT	CASSYREGSNQPQHF
TRBJ2-3	NA	TRBV5-1	TRBD2	TGCGCCAGCAGCAGGGGACTAGCGGGAGGTGTGACAGATACGCAGTATTTT	CASSRGLAGGVTDTQYF
TRBJ2-2	NA	TRBV4-2	TRBD2	TGTGCCAGCAGCCGCCGACACGCGCTAGCGGGAGGATCCGGGGAGCTGTTTTTT	CASSRRHALAGGSGELFF
TRBJ2-7	NA	TRBV29-1	NA	TGCAGCGTACTACGGGGAGCCTACGAGCAGTACTTC	CSVLRGAYEQYF
TRBJ2-1	NA	TRBV4-1	NA	TGCGCCAGCAGCCCGCCCTTTAGCGGTCCCTACAATGAGCAGTTCTTC	CASSPPFSGPYNEQFF
TRBJ2-2	NA	TRBV5-4	NA	TGTGCCAGCAGCTTGGGGGTAGTGGGGAGAGAGGCCGGGGAGCTGTTTTTT	CASSLGVVGREAGELFF
TRBJ1-5	NA	TRBV27	TRBD1	TGTGCCAGCAGTTTATCAGGGACAGGGGCATATCAGCCCCAGCATTTT	CASSLSGTGAYQPQHF
TRBJ1-3	NA	TRBV15	TRBD1	TGTGCCACCAGAAGCCCAGGGGGCTCTGGAAACACCATATATTTT	CATRSPGGSGNTIYF
TRBJ1-3	NA	TRBV6-5	NA	TGTGCCAGCAGACCTCCGACGGGCTCTGGAAACACCATATATTTT	CASRPPTGSGNTIYF
TRBJ1-5	once	TRBV28	NA	TGTGCCAGCAGTTCGCTACAGGATCAGCCCCAGCATTTT	CASSSLQDQPQHF
TRBJ2-1	once	TRBV18	TRBD2	TGTGCCAGCTCGCAAGGAGTAGCGGGGTTCAATGAGCAGTTCTTC	CASSQGVAGFNEQFF
TRBJ2-1	NA	TRBV12-3/TRBV12-4	NA	TGTGCCAGCAGTTTGGAGGGGGCGTATGAGCAGTTCTTC	CASSLEGAYEQFF
TRBJ1-2	NA	TRBV19	NA	TGTGCCAGCGGGGGGAAGGCCCTTGACTATGGCTACACCTTC	CASGGKALDYGYTF
TRBJ1-4	NA	TRBV6-5	TRBD1	TGTGCCAGCAGGACAGGGGGTGGGCCTAATGAAAAACTGTTTTTT	CASRTGGGPNEKLFF
TRBJ1-6	NA	TRBV30	TRBD1	TGTGCCTGGAGTGAAGGGACAGGGGGGGATTCACCCCTCCACTTT	CAWSEGTGGDSPLHF
TRBJ1-3	NA	TRBV28	NA	TGTGCCAGCACCTCAGGGACTGGAAACACCATATATTTT	CASTSGTGNTIYF
TRBJ1-5	NA	TRBV5-8	TRBD1	TGTGCCAGCAGCACGACAGGGTATAGCAATCAGCCCCAGCATTTT	CASSTTGYSNQPQHF
TRBJ2-3	NA	TRBV19	TRBD1	TGTGCCAGTACCCCGACAGGGGTTTCCACAGATACGCAGTATTTT	CASTPTGVSTDTQYF
TRBJ1-1	NA	TRBV24-1	TRBD1	TGTGCCACCAGTGACGAGACAGGGATAGCTTTCTTT	CATSDETGIAFF
TRBJ2-3	NA	TRBV28	NA	TGTGCCAGCAGTTTAAACCTAGACTTGGAGGATACGCAGTATTTT	CASSLNLDLEDTQYF
TRBJ2-2	NA	TRBV5-1	TRBD2	TGCGCCAGCAGGGCGGGGGGCACTAACACCGGGGAGCTGTTTTTT	CASRAGGTNTGELFF
TRBJ2-2	NA	TRBV24-1	TRBD2	TGTGCCATCGGGGGGCTAGCGGGGGACTGGAACACCGGGGAGCTGTTTTTT	CAIGGLAGDWNTGELFF